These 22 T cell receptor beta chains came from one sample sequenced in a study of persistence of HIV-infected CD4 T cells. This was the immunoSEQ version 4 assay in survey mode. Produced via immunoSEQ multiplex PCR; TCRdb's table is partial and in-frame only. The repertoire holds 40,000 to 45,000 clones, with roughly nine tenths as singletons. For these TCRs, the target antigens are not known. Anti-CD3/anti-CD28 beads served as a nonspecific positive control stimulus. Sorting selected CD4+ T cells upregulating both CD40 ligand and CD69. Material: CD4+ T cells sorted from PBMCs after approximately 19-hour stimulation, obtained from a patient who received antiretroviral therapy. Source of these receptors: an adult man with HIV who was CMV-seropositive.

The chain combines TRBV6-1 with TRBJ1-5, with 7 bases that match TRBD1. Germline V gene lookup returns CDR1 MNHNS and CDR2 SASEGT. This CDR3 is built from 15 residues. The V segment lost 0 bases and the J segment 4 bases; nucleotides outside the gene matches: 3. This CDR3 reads CASSEATGRNQPQHF. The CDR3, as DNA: TGTGCCAGCAGTGAAGCGACAGGGCGGAATCAGCCCCAGCATTTT.

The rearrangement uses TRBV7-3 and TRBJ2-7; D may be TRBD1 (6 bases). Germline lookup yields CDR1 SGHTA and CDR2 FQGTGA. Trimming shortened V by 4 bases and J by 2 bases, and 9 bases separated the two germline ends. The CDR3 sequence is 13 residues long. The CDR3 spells CASSYGQTYEQYF. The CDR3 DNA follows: TGTGCCAGCAGCTACGGACAGACCTACGAGCAGTACTTC.

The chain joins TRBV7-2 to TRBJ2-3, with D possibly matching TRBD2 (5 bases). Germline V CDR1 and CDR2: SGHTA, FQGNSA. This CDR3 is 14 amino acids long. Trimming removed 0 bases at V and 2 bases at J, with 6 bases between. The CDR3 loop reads CASSLAGATDTQYF. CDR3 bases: TGTGCCAGCAGCTTAGCGGGAGCCACAGATACGCAGTATTTT.

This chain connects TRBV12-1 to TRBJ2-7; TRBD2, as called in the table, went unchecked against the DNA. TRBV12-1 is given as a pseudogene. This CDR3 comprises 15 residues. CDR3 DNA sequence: TGTGCCAGCAGCCCGACCGGGAGATATCTATACGAGCAGTACTTC. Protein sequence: CASSPTGRYLYEQYF.

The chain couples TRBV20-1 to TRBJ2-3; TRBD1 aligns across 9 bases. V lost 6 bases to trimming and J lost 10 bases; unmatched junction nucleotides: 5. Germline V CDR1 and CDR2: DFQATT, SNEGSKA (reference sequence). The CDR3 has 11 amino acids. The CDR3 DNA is TGCAGTGCAGATACAGGGGGCTCGCAGTATTTT. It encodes CSADTGGSQYF.

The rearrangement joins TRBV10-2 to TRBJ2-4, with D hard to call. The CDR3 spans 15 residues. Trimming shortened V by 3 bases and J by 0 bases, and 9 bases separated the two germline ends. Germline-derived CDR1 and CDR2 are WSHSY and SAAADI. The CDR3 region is CASSDVVGAKNIQYF. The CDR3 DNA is TGCGCCAGCAGTGATGTGGTCGGAGCCAAAAACATTCAGTACTTC.

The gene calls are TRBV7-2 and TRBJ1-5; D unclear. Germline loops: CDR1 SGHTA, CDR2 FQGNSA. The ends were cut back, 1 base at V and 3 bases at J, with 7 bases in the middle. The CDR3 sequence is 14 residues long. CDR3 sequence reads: CASSLGPTNQPQHF. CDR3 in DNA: TGTGCCAGCAGCTTAGGACCGACCAATCAGCCCCAGCATTTT.

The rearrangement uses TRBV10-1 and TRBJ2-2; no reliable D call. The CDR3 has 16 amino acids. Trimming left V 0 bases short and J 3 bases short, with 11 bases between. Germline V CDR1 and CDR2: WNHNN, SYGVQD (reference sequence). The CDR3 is CASSESHTVYTGELFF. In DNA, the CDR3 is TGCGCCAGCAGTGAGTCGCATACCGTGTACACCGGGGAGCTGTTTTTT.

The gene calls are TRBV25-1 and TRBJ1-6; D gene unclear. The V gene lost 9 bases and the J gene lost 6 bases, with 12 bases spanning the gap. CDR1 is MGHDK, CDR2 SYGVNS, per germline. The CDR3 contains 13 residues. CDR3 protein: CASTRVSNSPLHF. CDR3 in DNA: TGTGCCAGTACCCGTGTTTCTAATTCACCCCTCCACTTT. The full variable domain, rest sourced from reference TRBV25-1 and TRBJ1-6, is EADIYQTPRYLVIGTGKKITLECSQTMGHDKMYWYQQDPGMELHLIHYSYGVNSTEKGDLSSESTVSRIRTEHFPLTLESARPSHTSQYLCASTRVSNSPLHFGNGTRLTVT.

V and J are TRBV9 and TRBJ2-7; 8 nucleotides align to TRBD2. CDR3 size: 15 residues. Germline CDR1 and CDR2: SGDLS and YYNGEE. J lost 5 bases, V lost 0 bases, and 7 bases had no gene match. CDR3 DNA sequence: TGTGCCAGCAGCGTAGGTCCGGGACTAGTAAACGAGCAGTACTTC. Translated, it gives CASSVGPGLVNEQYF.

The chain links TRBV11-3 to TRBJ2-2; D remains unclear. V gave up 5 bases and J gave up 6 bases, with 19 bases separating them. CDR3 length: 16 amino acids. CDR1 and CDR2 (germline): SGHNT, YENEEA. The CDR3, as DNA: TGTGCCAGCAGCCGACTGTTCGGGTCCCATGCCGGGGAGCTGTTTTTT. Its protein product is CASSRLFGSHAGELFF.

CDR3 in amino acids: CASSTASGGPEITDTQYF. CDR3 DNA sequence: TGTGCCAGCAGTACCGCTAGCGGGGGCCCAGAGATCACAGATACGCAGTATTTT. This rearrangement joins TRBV27 to TRBJ2-3; TRBD2 matches 10 bases. Losses at the gene ends were 5 bases for V and 2 bases for J; bases not matched to a gene: 13. The CDR3 loop spans 18 amino acids. Germline CDR1 is MNHEY and CDR2 is SMNVEV (reference sequence).

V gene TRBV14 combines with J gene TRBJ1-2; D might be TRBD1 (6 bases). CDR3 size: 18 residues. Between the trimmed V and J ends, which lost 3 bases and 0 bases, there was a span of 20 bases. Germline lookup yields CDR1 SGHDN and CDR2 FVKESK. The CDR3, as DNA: TGTGCCAGCAGCCAGACACAGGGAGGAACCTTTACTAACTATGGCTACACCTTC. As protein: CASSQTQGGTFTNYGYTF.

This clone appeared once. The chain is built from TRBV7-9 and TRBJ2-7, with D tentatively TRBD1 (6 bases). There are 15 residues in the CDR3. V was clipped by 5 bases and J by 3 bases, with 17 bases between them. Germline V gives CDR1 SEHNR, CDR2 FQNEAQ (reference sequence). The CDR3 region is CASSRPGHQIYEQYF. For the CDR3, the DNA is TGTGCCAGCAGCCGTCCGGGACACCAAATCTACGAGCAGTACTTC.

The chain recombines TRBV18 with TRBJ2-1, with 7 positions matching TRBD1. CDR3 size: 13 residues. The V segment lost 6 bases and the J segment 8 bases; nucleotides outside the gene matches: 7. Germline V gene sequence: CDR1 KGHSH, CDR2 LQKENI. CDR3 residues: CASSLQQGDEQFF. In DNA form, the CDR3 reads TGTGCCAGCTCGCTACAGCAGGGGGATGAGCAGTTCTTC.

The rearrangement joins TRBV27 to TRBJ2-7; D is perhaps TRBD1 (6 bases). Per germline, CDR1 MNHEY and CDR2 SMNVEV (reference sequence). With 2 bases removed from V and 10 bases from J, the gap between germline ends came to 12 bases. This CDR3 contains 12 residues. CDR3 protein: CASSLRAGVQYF. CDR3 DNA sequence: TGTGCCAGCAGTTTAAGGGCAGGGGTTCAGTACTTC.

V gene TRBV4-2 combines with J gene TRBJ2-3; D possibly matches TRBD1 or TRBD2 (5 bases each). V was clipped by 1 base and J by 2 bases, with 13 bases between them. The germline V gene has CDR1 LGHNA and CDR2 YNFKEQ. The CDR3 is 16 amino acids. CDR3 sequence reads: CASSQVIGTDTDTQYF. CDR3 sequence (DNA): TGTGCCAGCAGCCAAGTGATAGGGACCGACACAGATACGCAGTATTTT.

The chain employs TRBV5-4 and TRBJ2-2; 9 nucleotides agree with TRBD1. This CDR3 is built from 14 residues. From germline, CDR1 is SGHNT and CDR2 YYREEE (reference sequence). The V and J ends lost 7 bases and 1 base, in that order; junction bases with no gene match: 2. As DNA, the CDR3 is TGTGCCAGCCACAGGGGGCGGAACACCGGGGAGCTGTTTTTT. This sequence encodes CASHRGRNTGELFF.

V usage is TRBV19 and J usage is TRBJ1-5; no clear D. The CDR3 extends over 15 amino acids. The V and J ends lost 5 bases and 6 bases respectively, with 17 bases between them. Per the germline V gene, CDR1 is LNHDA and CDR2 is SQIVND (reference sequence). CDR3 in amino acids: CASSAIDGLRQPQHF. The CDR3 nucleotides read TGTGCCAGTAGTGCCATCGACGGCCTCCGTCAGCCCCAGCATTTT.

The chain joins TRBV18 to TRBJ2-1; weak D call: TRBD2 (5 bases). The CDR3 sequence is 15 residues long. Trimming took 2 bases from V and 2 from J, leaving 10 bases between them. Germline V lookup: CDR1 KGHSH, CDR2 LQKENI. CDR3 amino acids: CASSPVGVTYNEQFF. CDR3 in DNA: TGTGCCAGCTCACCAGTGGGAGTCACCTACAATGAGCAGTTCTTC. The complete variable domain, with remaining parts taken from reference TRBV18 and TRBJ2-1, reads NAGVMQNPRHLVRRRGQEARLRCSPMKGHSHVYWYRQLPEEGLKFMVYLQKENIIDESGMPKERFSAEFPKEGPSILRIQQVVRGDSAAYFCASSPVGVTYNEQFFGPGTRLTVL.

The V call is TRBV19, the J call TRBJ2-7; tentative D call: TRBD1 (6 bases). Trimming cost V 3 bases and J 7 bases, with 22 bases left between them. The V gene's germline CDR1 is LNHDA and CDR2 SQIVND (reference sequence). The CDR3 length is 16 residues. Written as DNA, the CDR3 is TGTGCCAGTAGTATGCCCACCGGGACAAACCGAGAGGAGCAGTACTTC. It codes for CASSMPTGTNREEQYF.

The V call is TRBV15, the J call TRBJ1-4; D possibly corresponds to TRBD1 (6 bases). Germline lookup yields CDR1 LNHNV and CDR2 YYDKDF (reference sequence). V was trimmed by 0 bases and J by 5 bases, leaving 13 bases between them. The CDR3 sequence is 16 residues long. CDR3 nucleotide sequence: TGTGCCACCAGCAGAGAACTGGACAGATCCAATGAAAAACTGTTTTTT. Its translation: CATSRELDRSNEKLFF.